This passage covers 31 T cell receptor beta chains from one sample sequenced in a study of neurological immune-mediated disorders. In TCRdb, the 5' RACE reads were re-called with MiXCR into one record per CDR3 protein. The data show 53,000 or so distinct CDR3 sequences, with roughly 13% seen just once and around 10% held by the top ten. The sequenced sample was PBMCs. These receptors were collected from a woman aged 55 to 70 with HTLV-1-associated myelopathy (HAM/TSP).

This clonotype occurred many times. The chain is built from TRBV7-9 and TRBJ1-5; D is perhaps TRBD1 (6 bases). With 1 base removed from V and 2 bases from J, the gap between germline ends came to 12 bases. Germline CDR1 SEHNR, CDR2 FQNEAQ (reference sequence). The CDR3 contains 16 residues. DNA for the CDR3: TGTGCCAGCAGCTTAGGACAGGACAAGGGCAATCAGCCCCAGCATTTT. Translation: CASSLGQDKGNQPQHF.

By sample share, this clonotype is medium-sized. The V call is TRBV9, the J call TRBJ2-1; 14 bases agree with TRBD2. The germline V gene encodes CDR1 SGDLS and CDR2 YYNGEE. The CDR3 sequence is 14 residues long. V shed 7 bases, J shed 8 bases, and the junction held 5 bases outside the gene matches. This chain's CDR3 is CASGGTSGRDEQFF. The CDR3 DNA sequence: TGTGCCAGCGGGGGGACTAGCGGGAGAGATGAGCAGTTCTTC. The variable domain in full, completed from reference TRBV9 and TRBJ2-1, reads DSGVTQTPKHLITATGQRVTLRCSPRSGDLSVYWYQQSLDQGLQFLIQYYNGEERAKGNILERFSAQQFPDLHSELNLSSLELGDSALYFCASGGTSGRDEQFFGPGTRLTVL.

Many counts were recorded for this clonotype. This chain links TRBV30 with TRBJ1-5; D gene uncertain. Germline V gene lookup returns CDR1 GTSNPN and CDR2 SVGIG (reference sequence). CDR3 length equals 15 residues. V was pared by 0 bases and J by 3 bases, with 12 bases between. CDR3 sequence reads: CAWSVPGGINQPQHF. The CDR3 nucleotides read TGTGCCTGGAGTGTACCGGGAGGGATCAATCAGCCCCAGCATTTT.

This clonotype has ten or more counts. The chain employs TRBV20-1 and TRBJ2-1; tentatively, D is TRBD2 (6 bases). The V gene lost 5 bases and the J gene lost 7 bases, with 21 bases spanning the gap. The CDR3 covers 15 residues. Germline lookup yields CDR1 DFQATT and CDR2 SNEGSKA (reference sequence). The CDR3 region is CSAVLAERRLNEQFF. The CDR3 region has the DNA TGCAGTGCTGTCTTAGCGGAGAGGAGGTTAAATGAGCAGTTCTTC.

V and J are TRBV25-1 and TRBJ1-2; D gene ambiguous. This CDR3 comprises 14 residues. Germline V gene lookup returns CDR1 MGHDK and CDR2 SYGVNS. V lost 6 bases and J lost 4, with 15 bases in between. CDR3 in DNA: TGTGCCAGCAGGCCCTCCGCCGGGCCCTATGGCTACACCTTC. Its translation is CASRPSAGPYGYTF.

This clonotype was picked up many times. This chain links TRBV20-1 with TRBJ2-1; the match to TRBD2 covers 13 bases. Germline CDR1 DFQATT, CDR2 SNEGSKA (reference sequence). CDR3 length: 14 residues. Trimming removed 6 bases from V and 7 bases from J; junction bases left unmatched: 6. The CDR3, as DNA: TGCAGTGCAAGGACTAGCGGGAGCAGGAATGAGCAGTTCTTC. It specifies CSARTSGSRNEQFF.

At least ten counts were recorded for this clonotype. The chain joins TRBV9 to TRBJ1-2; possible D gene TRBD1, 6 bases. In germline, CDR1 is SGDLS, CDR2 YYNGEE. The CDR3 covers 17 residues. V was shortened by 1 base and J by 0 bases, with 16 bases between the two germline ends. The DNA of the CDR3 is TGTGCCAGCAGCGTATCCGTCCTCGGGGGCACTAACTATGGCTACACCTTC. Protein sequence: CASSVSVLGGTNYGYTF.

The chain carries TRBV4-2 and TRBJ2-7; weak D call: TRBD2 (6 bases). The V end was cut by 0 bases, the J end by 2 bases, with 11 bases between. Germline V gene lookup returns CDR1 LGHNA and CDR2 YNFKEQ. CDR3 size: 15 residues. DNA for the CDR3: TGTGCCAGCAGCCAAGACAGGGAGGTCCCCTACGAGCAGTACTTC. Translating gives CASSQDREVPYEQYF.

This clonotype was seen ten or more times. The chain is built from TRBV12-3 or TRBV12-4 and TRBJ1-5; the D is unclear. The CDR3 extends over 14 amino acids. V gave up 2 bases and J gave up 2 bases, with 7 bases separating them. The CDR3 coding sequence is TGTGCCAGCAGTTTAATCGGGGGCAATCAGCCCCAGCATTTT. It translates to CASSLIGGNQPQHF.

This clonotype was seen more than once but under ten times. V is TRBV12-3 or TRBV12-4 and J is TRBJ2-7; D is possibly TRBD1 (6 bases). The CDR3 has 15 amino acids. Trimming took 6 bases from V and 1 from J, leaving 16 bases between them. DNA of the CDR3: TGTGCCAGCAGACCCGACGGAAGGGGGTCCTACGAGCAGTACTTC. Its translation is CASRPDGRGSYEQYF.

This clonotype showed up many times. The chain links TRBV27 to TRBJ2-5, with D maybe TRBD2 (5 bases). V dropped 6 bases and J dropped 4 bases, with 9 bases sitting between them. The CDR3 runs 12 residues. CDR1 is MNHEY, CDR2 SMNVEV, per germline (reference sequence). CDR3 nucleotides: TGTGCCAGCAGCCGGGGTGGAGAGACCCAGTACTTC. This sequence encodes CASSRGGETQYF.

This clonotype was recorded many times. The chain employs TRBV27 and TRBJ1-2; D remains unclear. The germline V gene has CDR1 MNHEY and CDR2 SMNVEV (reference sequence). There are 15 residues in the CDR3. Trimming cost V 3 bases and J 0 bases, with 11 bases left between them. The CDR3 bases are TGTGCCAGCAGTTTCGAACCTACGGCTAACTATGGCTACACCTTC. Residues: CASSFEPTANYGYTF.

This clonotype was picked up many times. The rearrangement uses TRBV5-1 and TRBJ2-1; 11 bases map to TRBD2. CDR1 and CDR2 from the germline V gene are SGHRS and YFSETQ. This CDR3 contains 14 residues. J lost 11 bases, V lost 4 bases, and 8 bases had no gene match. The DNA for the CDR3 is TGCGCCAGCAGCCCCGGGACTAGCGGCTCCCAGCAGTTCTTC. This translates into CASSPGTSGSQQFF. The entire variable domain, with the rest obtained from reference TRBV5-1 and TRBJ2-1, is as follows: KAGVTQTPRYLIKTRGQQVTLSCSPISGHRSVSWYQQTPGQGLQFLFEYFSETQRNKGNFPGRFSGRQFSNSRSEMNVSTLELGDSALYLCASSPGTSGSQQFFGPGTRLTVL.

The chain carries TRBV11-2 and TRBJ2-3; 8 bases line up with TRBD2. Per germline, CDR1 SGHAT and CDR2 FQNNGV. The V gene end was trimmed by 4 bases and the J gene end by 3 bases; junction bases not matched to a gene: 6. This CDR3 spans 15 amino acids. The DNA of the CDR3 is TGTGCCAGCAGCTCAAGGACTAGCAGGACAGATACGCAGTATTTT. Protein sequence: CASSSRTSRTDTQYF.

This clonotype was recorded at least ten times. The chain is built from TRBV20-1 and TRBJ2-7; 12 bases match TRBD2. This CDR3 has 11 residues. The V and J ends lost 6 bases and 10 bases, in that order; junction bases with no gene match: 4. Germline values: CDR1 DFQATT, CDR2 SNEGSKA (reference sequence). The CDR3 is CSATTSGSQYF. In nucleotides, the CDR3 is TGCAGTGCGACGACTAGCGGGAGTCAGTACTTC.

This clonotype was detected many times. This chain links TRBV5-1 with TRBJ2-3; the D is unclear. Germline CDR1 SGHRS, CDR2 YFSETQ. The CDR3 loop spans 14 amino acids. Trimming stripped 0 bases from V and 2 bases from J, with 7 bases between. The CDR3 is CASSLAQFTDTQYF. For the CDR3, the DNA is TGCGCCAGCAGCTTGGCCCAGTTCACAGATACGCAGTATTTT.

This clonotype was recorded a few times. The chain uses TRBV20-1 and TRBJ2-2; D is uncertain. The CDR3 has 14 residues. Germline V CDR1 and CDR2: DFQATT, SNEGSKA (reference sequence). V was shortened by 4 bases and J by 2 bases, with 11 bases between the two germline ends. This CDR3 reads CSATPARNTGELFF. The CDR3 bases are TGCAGTGCTACCCCAGCCCGTAACACCGGGGAGCTGTTTTTT.

In this sample, this clonotype is medium-sized. J is TRBJ2-1 and V is TRBV2; D is unresolved. Germline CDR1 reads SNHLY; CDR2 reads FYNNEI. The ends were cut back, 5 bases at V and 10 bases at J, with 15 bases in the middle. The CDR3 runs 13 residues. CDR3 sequence reads: CASSSVALYEQFF. The CDR3 DNA sequence: TGTGCCAGCAGTTCGGTAGCTTTGTACGAGCAGTTCTTC.

This clonotype was detected many times. The chain has TRBV7-3 and TRBJ2-1, with 7 bases aligning to TRBD2. The CDR3 extends over 14 amino acids. CDR1 SGHTA and CDR2 FQGTGA come from the germline V gene. The V and J ends lost 5 bases and 5 bases, in that order; junction bases with no gene match: 6. The DNA for the CDR3 is TGTGCCAGCAGCGCATTGGGGGGGGACAATGAGCAGTTCTTC. Protein product: CASSALGGDNEQFF.

This clonotype has only a few counts. The J gene is TRBJ2-6, the V gene TRBV5-1; D gene uncertain. The germline V and J ends were trimmed by 0 bases and 9 bases, with 19 bases remaining between them. There are 17 residues in the CDR3. Germline V gene data show CDR1 as SGHRS and CDR2 as YFSETQ. CDR3 coding DNA: TGCGCCAGCAGCTTGGATGTGGCAGCCTTCTCGGGCAACGTCCTGACTTTC. It is translated as CASSLDVAAFSGNVLTF.

This clonotype was observed at least ten times. V usage is TRBV25-1 and J usage is TRBJ2-5; no clear D gene. The CDR3 contains 14 residues. Trimming left V 0 bases short and J 2 bases short, with 7 bases between. The germline V gene has CDR1 MGHDK and CDR2 SYGVNS. The CDR3 nucleotides are TGTGCCAGCAGTGAATATCTGTCACAAGAGACCCAGTACTTC. This translates into CASSEYLSQETQYF.

There are many counts of this clonotype. J is TRBJ1-1 and V is TRBV5-1; 8 bases fit TRBD1. Germline V CDR1 and CDR2: SGHRS, YFSETQ. This CDR3 has 14 amino acids. Trimming cost V 4 bases and J 6 bases; bases outside gene matches: 8. CDR3 sequence reads: CASSTGQARAEAFF. Here the CDR3 DNA reads TGCGCCAGCAGCACGGGACAGGCGAGGGCTGAAGCTTTCTTT.

This clonotype was recorded many times. This chain connects TRBV29-1 to TRBJ2-2; D remains ambiguous. The CDR3 spans 13 residues. V lost 5 bases and J 0 bases, leaving 7 bases between the germline ends. Germline CDR1 SQVTM, CDR2 ANQGSEA. CDR3 in DNA: TGCAGCGTTTCCGGGTCGAACACCGGGGAGCTGTTTTTT. Residues: CSVSGSNTGELFF.

This clonotype is deemed medium-sized. The chain combines TRBV11-2 with TRBJ2-4; the D gene could be TRBD1 or TRBD2 (6 bases each). Per the germline V gene, CDR1 is SGHAT and CDR2 is FQNNGV. V lost 5 bases and J 6 bases, leaving 14 bases between the germline ends. This CDR3 contains 14 residues. This chain's CDR3 is CASSNPGGGNIQYF. CDR3 in DNA: TGTGCCAGCAGCAACCCCGGGGGCGGAAACATTCAGTACTTC. The variable domain in full, with the rest retrieved from reference TRBV11-2 and TRBJ2-4, is EAGVAQSPRYKIIEKRQSVAFWCNPISGHATLYWYQQILGQGPKLLIQFQNNGVVDDSQLPKDRFSAERLKGVDSTLKIQPAKLEDSAVYLCASSNPGGGNIQYFGAGTRLSVL.

This chain links TRBV5-1 with TRBJ1-1; D unresolved. The CDR3 covers 14 residues. V was shortened by 0 bases and J by 7 bases, with 13 bases between the two germline ends. CDR1 and CDR2 (germline): SGHRS, YFSETQ. This chain's CDR3 is CASSLEGNSGEAFF. As DNA, the CDR3 is TGCGCCAGCAGCTTGGAAGGGAATTCGGGTGAAGCTTTCTTT.

This clonotype was counted at least ten times. The V call is TRBV7-2, the J call TRBJ2-1, with a possible D match to TRBD2 (5 bases). Germline CDR1 is SGHTA and CDR2 is FQGNSA. The ends were cut back, 2 bases at V and 9 bases at J, with 11 bases in the middle. CDR3 size: 13 residues. CDR3 region: CASSLRGRGEQFF. In DNA, the CDR3 is TGTGCCAGCAGCTTACGCGGGCGAGGTGAGCAGTTCTTC.

On this clonotype itself: One end of the junction fails to match germline, which may point to a read error. This rearrangement joins TRBV5-1 to TRBJ2-2, with TRBD2 as a possible D gene (5 bases). The CDR3 consists of 13 residues. Germline lookup yields CDR1 SGHRS and CDR2 YFSETQ. The CDR3 DNA is TGCGCCAGCAGCTTGGACGTAGCCGGGGAGCCGTTTTTT. Amino acids: CASSLDVAGEPFF.

In this sample, this clonotype turned up many times. The genes are TRBV6-1 and TRBJ1-2, with D maybe TRBD1 (6 bases). CDR1 and CDR2 from the germline V gene are MNHNS and SASEGT. Trimming pared 7 bases from V and 4 bases from J, leaving 19 bases between. This CDR3 is built from 15 residues. The CDR3 nucleotides are TGTGCCAGCACCAATACCTGGACAGAGTCCTATGGCTACACCTTC. Translated, it gives CASTNTWTESYGYTF.

This clonotype has ten or more counts. This sequence joins TRBV7-8 and TRBJ2-2, with a possible D match to TRBD1 (6 bases). V was pared by 6 bases and J by 8 bases, with 10 bases between. The CDR3 contains 12 residues. Germline V lookup: CDR1 SGHVS, CDR2 FQNEAQ. The CDR3, as DNA: TGTGCCAGCAGACGCAGGGGTGGGGAGCTGTTTTTT. Translating gives CASRRRGGELFF.

This clonotype was observed many times. The chain recombines TRBV19 with TRBJ1-1; D might be TRBD1 (6 bases). Germline values: CDR1 LNHDA, CDR2 SQIVND (reference sequence). This CDR3 has 14 residues. Deletions cut 4 bases from V and 10 bases from J, with 19 bases between. The chain's CDR3 is CASSRPAGAHSAFF. The CDR3 DNA follows: TGTGCCAGTAGTAGGCCCGCAGGGGCTCATTCAGCTTTCTTT. Full variable domain (missing parts from reference TRBV19 and TRBJ1-1): DGGITQSPKYLFRKEGQNVTLSCEQNLNHDAMYWYRQDPGQGLRLIYYSQIVNDFQKGDIAEGYSVSREKKESFPLTVTSAQKNPTAFYLCASSRPAGAHSAFFGQGTRLTVV.

This clonotype has at least ten counts. The chain links TRBV2 to TRBJ1-4; no firm D call. The germline V and J ends were trimmed by 7 bases and 11 bases, with 23 bases remaining between them. This CDR3 comprises 15 residues. Per the germline V gene, CDR1 is SNHLY and CDR2 is FYNNEI. Written as DNA, the CDR3 is TGTGCCAGCACCTACACCGGGCACAAACCGCTGAAACTGTTTTTT. Protein product: CASTYTGHKPLKLFF. Looking up the rest from reference TRBV2 and TRBJ1-4 gives the full variable domain: EPEVTQTPSHQVTQMGQEVILRCVPISNHLYFYWYRQILGQKVEFLVSFYNNEISEKSEIFDDQFSVERPDGSNFTLKIRSTKLEDSAMYFCASTYTGHKPLKLFFGSGTQLSVL.